The 9 T cell receptor beta chains below all came from one sample that was sequenced in a study of T cells in localized non-small cell lung cancer. The protocol was immunoSEQ multiplex PCR, while the TCRdb copy is restricted to in-frame clones and leaves out a portion. Of almost 20,000 clones in the sample, about 88% were seen once. Sample: peripheral blood, taken before any cancer treatment. These receptor sequences come from a man aged 40-75 years with stage I lung adenocarcinoma.

This clone appeared a single time. V and J are TRBV7-2 and TRBJ2-1; a weak D match, TRBD2 (5 bases). Germline V CDR1 and CDR2: SGHTA, FQGNSA. The germline V and J ends were trimmed by 1 base and 8 bases, with 12 bases remaining between them. This CDR3 has 14 amino acids. CDR3 nucleotides: TGTGCCAGCAGCTTAGACCCAGGAGCGGATGAGCAGTTCTTC. Translation: CASSLDPGADEQFF.

J is TRBJ1-1 and V is TRBV2; a possible D gene is TRBD1 (6 bases). Germline V gene sequence: CDR1 SNHLY, CDR2 FYNNEI. This CDR3 spans 13 amino acids. V was shortened by 10 bases and J by 5 bases, with 17 bases between the two germline ends. CDR3 sequence reads: CATHPRGWTEAFF. The CDR3 nucleotides are TGTGCCACTCATCCCAGGGGTTGGACTGAAGCTTTCTTT. The full variable domain, with the rest looked up from reference TRBV2 and TRBJ1-1, is EPEVTQTPSHQVTQMGQEVILRCVPISNHLYFYWYRQILGQKVEFLVSFYNNEISEKSEIFDDQFSVERPDGSNFTLKIRSTKLEDSAMYFCATHPRGWTEAFFGQGTRLTVV.

The rearrangement joins TRBV10-1 to TRBJ2-3, with a possible D match to TRBD1 (6 bases). Germline V lookup: CDR1 WNHNN, CDR2 SYGVQD (reference sequence). V was shortened by 3 bases and J by 3 bases, with 13 bases between the two germline ends. CDR3 size: 15 residues. The CDR3: CASSERGLPTDTQYF. CDR3 bases: TGCGCCAGCAGTGAAAGGGGGTTACCGACAGATACGCAGTATTTT.

The chain recombines TRBV28 with TRBJ1-6, with 10 bases fitting TRBD1. Per germline, CDR1 MDHEN and CDR2 SYDVKM. V trimming: 3 bases; J trimming: 2 bases; junction bases outside the gene matches: 7. The CDR3 has 18 amino acids. CDR3 amino acids: CASSFSTTGGTYNSPLHF. CDR3 DNA: TGTGCCAGCAGTTTTAGCACGACAGGGGGCACCTATAATTCACCCCTCCACTTT. Full variable domain (outside the CDR3, taken from reference TRBV28 and TRBJ1-6): DVKVTQSSRYLVKRTGEKVFLECVQDMDHENMFWYRQDPGLGLRLIYFSYDVKMKEKGDIPEGYSVSREKKERFSLILESASTNQTSMYLCASSFSTTGGTYNSPLHFGNGTRLTVT.

The chain employs TRBV6-5 and TRBJ2-7; D is undetermined. The germline V gene has CDR1 MNHEY and CDR2 SVGAGI. V lost 2 bases, J lost 0 bases, and 5 bases lay in between. The CDR3 has 13 residues. The CDR3: CASSYANSYEQYF. CDR3 DNA sequence: TGTGCCAGCAGTTACGCCAACTCCTACGAGCAGTACTTC.

The CDR3 sequence: CATLGSGGPETQYF. In nucleotides, the CDR3 is TGTGCCACCCTGGGCTCGGGAGGGCCGGAGACCCAGTACTTC. The chain joins TRBV19 to TRBJ2-5; 8 bases match TRBD2. Germline lookup yields CDR1 LNHDA and CDR2 SQIVND (reference sequence). This CDR3 region has 14 residues. V was pared by 10 bases and J by 5 bases, with 12 bases of the junction left unmatched.

V usage is TRBV6-5 and J usage is TRBJ2-6; D unclear. The CDR3 covers 14 residues. V lost 0 bases, J lost 4 bases, and 4 bases lay in between. Germline V gene lookup returns CDR1 MNHEY and CDR2 SVGAGI. CDR3 sequence: CASSYSMGANVLTF. The CDR3 DNA reads TGTGCCAGCAGTTACTCGATGGGGGCCAACGTCCTGACTTTC.

This chain links TRBV21-1 with TRBJ2-1; the D call TRBD1 from the table was never checked on the DNA. TRBV21-1 is a listed pseudogene. This CDR3 region has 17 residues. The CDR3 spells CASSKDKHRQSYNEQFF. CDR3 DNA sequence: TGTGCCAGCAGCAAAGATAAGCACAGGCAATCCTACAATGAGCAGTTCTTC.

The rearrangement joins TRBV9 to TRBJ2-7; 8 nucleotides agree with TRBD2. The length of the CDR3 is 14 residues. The germline CDR1 and CDR2 sequences are SGDLS and YYNGEE. V shed 2 bases and J 2 bases; nucleotides not matched to a gene: 3. CDR3 coding DNA: TGTGCCAGCAGCGTGAACGGGGGGGCCTACGAGCAGTACTTC. It encodes CASSVNGGAYEQYF.